The rows below give T cell receptor beta chains drawn from one sample of a study of T cells after somatic rescue of genetic block. Here immunoSEQ multiplex PCR was the method, and the copy in TCRdb shows in-frame clones only, minus some. The sample holds approximately 78,000 clones, approximately 91% seen once. The sample was peripheral blood mononuclear cells (PBMCs). Every receptor here comes from a man aged 25-45 years. Both conserved end residues are part of each CDR3. A D gene is named only where the DNA matches it firmly. Clone size, where shown, is once, few, many, or a class for clones that have expanded.

v_gene	j_gene	d_gene	abundance	CDR3nt	CDR3aa
TRBV6-5	TRBJ2-2	.	few	TGTGCCAGCAGTTACAGACTGGACACCGGGGAGCTGTTTTTT	CASSYRLDTGELFF
TRBV4-3	TRBJ1-5	.	.	TGCGCCAGCAGCCAAGATGGGGGCAAGAATCAGCCCCAGCATTTT	CASSQDGGKNQPQHF
TRBV28	TRBJ1-5	.	.	TGTGCCAGCAGCCATTTCGGAGGGGACAATAGCAATCAGCCCCAGCATTTT	CASSHFGGDNSNQPQHF
TRBV19	TRBJ2-5	.	.	TGTGCCAGTGGTGGGGAGACCCAGTACTTC	CASGGETQYF
TRBV20-1	TRBJ2-2	.	.	TGCAGTGCCCGGGACGCCGGGGAGCTGTTTTTT	CSARDAGELFF
TRBV19	TRBJ1-5	.	.	TGTGCCAGTAGTCTTAGCGGCCGTAGCAATCAGCCCCAGCATTTT	CASSLSGRSNQPQHF
TRBV6-1	TRBJ2-7	TRBD2	.	TGTGCCAGCAGTGACGCAGCAACTAGCGGACCTCCCTACGAGCAGTACTTC	CASSDAATSGPPYEQYF
TRBV5-1	TRBJ1-2	.	few	TGCGCCAGCAGCTTGGAAGGTTATGGCTACACCTTC	CASSLEGYGYTF
TRBV11-3	TRBJ2-7	.	.	TGTGCCAGCAGCTTAGGAGGGAGCAGCTCCTACGAGCAGTACTTC	CASSLGGSSSYEQYF
TRBV27	TRBJ1-2	TRBD1	.	TGTGCCAGCAGTTTGTCGAGACAGGGGGCTGGCTATGGCTACACCTTC	CASSLSRQGAGYGYTF
TRBV6-6	TRBJ1-2	.	.	TGTGCCAGCAGTTACGCGGGTGGCGGCTACACCTTC	CASSYAGGGYTF
TRBV7-2	TRBJ2-2	TRBD1	.	TGTGCCAGCAGCTTCGGACAGGGTACCGGGGAGCTGTTTTTT	CASSFGQGTGELFF
TRBV28	TRBJ2-2	.	.	TGTGCCAGCAGAGCCCCCGGGGGCGGCGGCGGGGAGCTGTTTTTT	CASRAPGGGGGELFF
TRBV19	TRBJ2-3	.	once	TGTGCCAGCATGGGATGGGGGGAAGGCACAGATACGCAGTATTTT	CASMGWGEGTDTQYF
TRBV15	TRBJ2-5	.	.	TGTGCCACCAGCAGAGATAGAGGTCGGAGGGCGACCCAGTACTTC	CATSRDRGRRATQYF
TRBV5-1	TRBJ2-3	TRBD1	few	TGCGCCAGCAGCTTGCCGGGACAGGGGAGGGCAGATACGCAGTATTTT	CASSLPGQGRADTQYF
TRBV7-8	TRBJ1-3	TRBD1	.	TGTGCCAGCAGCCCAACAGGGGGAGGAAACACCATATATTTT	CASSPTGGGNTIYF
TRBV4-2	TRBJ2-3	.	.	TGTGCCAGCAGCCAAGGCCTAGTGGGGTGGTGGAGCACAGATACGCAGTATTTT	CASSQGLVGWWSTDTQYF
TRBV5-4	TRBJ2-1	.	few	TGTGCCAGCAGCTTGGGTGGGTTGAAGTACAATGAGCAGTTCTTC	CASSLGGLKYNEQFF
TRBV5-8	TRBJ2-1	.	.	TGTGCCAGCAGCTTCGGGGGATCCAAATCAAATGAGCAGTTCTTC	CASSFGGSKSNEQFF
TRBV18	TRBJ1-1	.	.	TGTGCCAGCTCATTACTTAGGGACACTGAAGCTTTCTTT	CASSLLRDTEAFF
TRBV19	TRBJ2-7	.	.	TGTGCCAGTAGTATAGATTCCGGGCTCCCCTACGAGCAGTACTTC	CASSIDSGLPYEQYF
TRBV28	TRBJ1-4	.	.	TGTGCCAGCAGTCCCCCGAAGGGGCCCCGAGGGGCCAATGAAAAACTGTTTTTT	CASSPPKGPRGANEKLFF
TRBV15	TRBJ2-7	TRBD1	once	TGTGCCACCAGCAGGCCAGACAGGGATATGAGCGAGCAGTACTTC	CATSRPDRDMSEQYF
TRBV14	TRBJ2-1	.	.	TGTGCCAGCAGCCAAGGAAACCGGGCAGGCCGAGAGGAGCAGTTCTTC	CASSQGNRAGREEQFF
TRBV5-6	TRBJ2-1	.	.	TGTGCCAGCACCGATACGACCCCCGGGGAGCAGTTCTTC	CASTDTTPGEQFF
TRBV2	TRBJ2-7	.	.	TGTGCCAGCAGTCTCTCCGGGATCAGCTCCTACGAGCAGTACTTC	CASSLSGISSYEQYF
TRBV4-1	TRBJ2-4	TRBD1	once	TGCGCCAGCAGCCAAGAGGACAGGGGTGACATTCAGTACTTC	CASSQEDRGDIQYF
TRBV4-3	TRBJ2-7	TRBD2	.	TGCGCCAGCAGCCAAGGAGGGACTAGCGGGAGATACGAGCAGTACTTC	CASSQGGTSGRYEQYF
TRBV21-1	TRBJ2-6	.	.	TGTGCCAGCAGTAACAATAAACAAAGTCGGGCCAACGTCCTGACTTTC	CASSNNKQSRANVLTF
TRBV7-6	TRBJ2-3	.	.	TGTGCCAGCAGCTTAGTGGGTTACACAGATACGCAGTATTTT	CASSLVGYTDTQYF
TRBV29-1	TRBJ1-1	.	.	TGCAGCGTTGGCCGTGCTTACGGCATGAACACTGAAGCTTTCTTT	CSVGRAYGMNTEAFF
TRBV19	TRBJ2-1	.	.	TGTGCCAGTAGTTTAGGACAAGGGCACAATGAGCAGTTCTTC	CASSLGQGHNEQFF